The 5 T cell receptor beta chains below were found in one sample sequenced in a study of blood T cell repertoires in COVID-19. This table comes from immunoSEQ multiplex PCR, and its TCRdb copy is limited to in-frame clones, with some not included. The sample has approximately 270,000 clones; about four fifths are singletons. Source material: peripheral blood. The receptors derive from a man older than 75 with acute or convalescent COVID-19.

This clone occurred once. The CDR3 DNA follows: TGTGCCAGCAGCGTAGGAGGCGGGAAGAACACCGGGGAGCTGTTTTTT. Translation: CASSVGGGKNTGELFF. V usage is TRBV9 and J usage is TRBJ2-2, with D perhaps TRBD2 (6 bases). Germline V gene lookup returns CDR1 SGDLS and CDR2 YYNGEE. V was clipped by 0 bases and J by 1 base, with 10 bases between them. The CDR3 extends over 16 amino acids. The full variable domain, completed using reference TRBV9 and TRBJ2-2, is DSGVTQTPKHLITATGQRVTLRCSPRSGDLSVYWYQQSLDQGLQFLIQYYNGEERAKGNILERFSAQQFPDLHSELNLSSLELGDSALYFCASSVGGGKNTGELFFGEGSRLTVL.

V usage is TRBV3-1 (or the pseudogene TRBV3-2) and J usage is TRBJ2-7; 11 nucleotides line up with TRBD2. CDR1 is LGHDT and CDR2 is YNNKEL in the germline V gene (reference sequence). Losses at the gene ends were 3 bases for V and 3 bases for J; bases not matched to a gene: 4. The CDR3 loop spans 15 amino acids. CDR3 sequence: CASSHVTSGGYEQYF. In nucleotides, the CDR3 is TGTGCCAGCAGCCACGTCACTAGCGGGGGCTACGAGCAGTACTTC.

The chain combines TRBV5-4 with TRBJ2-7, with 9 bases aligning to TRBD1. This CDR3 comprises 15 residues. Per the germline V gene, CDR1 is SGHNT and CDR2 is YYREEE (reference sequence). J gave up 6 bases and V 6 bases, and 13 bases lay outside the gene matches. The CDR3 coding sequence is TGTGCCAGCACCACGTGGGGACAGGGAAGGGTCGAGCAGTACTTC. Protein: CASTTWGQGRVEQYF.

The rearrangement uses TRBV24-1 and TRBJ1-2; D remains ambiguous. Between the trimmed V and J ends, which lost 6 bases and 6 bases, there was a span of 22 bases. The CDR3 is 16 residues long. The germline gives CDR1 KGHDR, CDR2 SFDVKD. For the CDR3, the DNA is TGTGCCACCAGTCCCTCACAACCAGGCCGACACGATGGCTACACCTTC. It translates to CATSPSQPGRHDGYTF.

This clone was seen a few times. The V and J genes are TRBV28 and TRBJ1-2; D may be TRBD1 (5 bases). The V gene's germline CDR1 is MDHEN and CDR2 SYDVKM. This CDR3 is built from 13 residues. V dropped 10 bases and J dropped 4 bases, with 16 bases sitting between them. CDR3 DNA: TGTGCCACCCCGACAGCCGGGGGCTATGGCTACACCTTC. It encodes CATPTAGGYGYTF.